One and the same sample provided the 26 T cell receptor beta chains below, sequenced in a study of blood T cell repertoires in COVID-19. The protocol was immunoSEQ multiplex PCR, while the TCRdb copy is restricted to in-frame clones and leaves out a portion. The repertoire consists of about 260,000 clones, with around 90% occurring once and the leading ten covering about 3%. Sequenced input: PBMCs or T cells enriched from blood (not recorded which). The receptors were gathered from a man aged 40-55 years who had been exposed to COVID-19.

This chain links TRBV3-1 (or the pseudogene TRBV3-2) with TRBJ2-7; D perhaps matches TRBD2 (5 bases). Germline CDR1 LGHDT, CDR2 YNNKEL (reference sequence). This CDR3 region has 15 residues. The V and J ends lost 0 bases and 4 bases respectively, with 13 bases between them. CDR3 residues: CASSQESAGIYEQYF. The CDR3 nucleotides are TGTGCCAGCAGCCAAGAGAGCGCCGGGATTTACGAGCAGTACTTC.

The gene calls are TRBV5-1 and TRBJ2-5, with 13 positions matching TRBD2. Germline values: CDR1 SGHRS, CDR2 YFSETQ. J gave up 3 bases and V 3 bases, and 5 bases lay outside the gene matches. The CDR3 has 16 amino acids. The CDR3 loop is CASSSGTSGIKETQYF. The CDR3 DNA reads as TGCGCCAGCAGCTCCGGGACTAGCGGGATAAAAGAGACCCAGTACTTC.

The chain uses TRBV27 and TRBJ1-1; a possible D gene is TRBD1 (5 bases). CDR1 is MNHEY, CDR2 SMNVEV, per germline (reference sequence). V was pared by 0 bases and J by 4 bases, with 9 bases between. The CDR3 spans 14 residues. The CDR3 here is CASSLSSGPTEAFF. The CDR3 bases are TGTGCCAGCAGTTTATCCTCAGGGCCCACTGAAGCTTTCTTT.

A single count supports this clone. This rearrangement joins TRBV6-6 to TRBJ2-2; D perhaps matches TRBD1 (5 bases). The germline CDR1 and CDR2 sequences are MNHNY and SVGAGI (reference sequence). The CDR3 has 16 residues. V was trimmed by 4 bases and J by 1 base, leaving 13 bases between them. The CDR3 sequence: CASSSQDRGNTGELFF. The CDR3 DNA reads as TGTGCCAGCAGTTCTCAGGATAGGGGGAACACCGGGGAGCTGTTTTTT.

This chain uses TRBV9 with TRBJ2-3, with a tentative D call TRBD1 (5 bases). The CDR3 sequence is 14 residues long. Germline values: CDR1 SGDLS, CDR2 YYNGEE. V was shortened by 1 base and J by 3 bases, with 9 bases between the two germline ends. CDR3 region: CASSVRQNTDTQYF. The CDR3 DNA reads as TGTGCCAGCAGCGTACGACAGAATACAGATACGCAGTATTTT.

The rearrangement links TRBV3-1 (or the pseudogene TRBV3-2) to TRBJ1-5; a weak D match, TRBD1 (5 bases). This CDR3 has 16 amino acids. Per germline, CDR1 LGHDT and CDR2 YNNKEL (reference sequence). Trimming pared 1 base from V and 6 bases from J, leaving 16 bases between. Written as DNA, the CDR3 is TGTGCCAGCAGCCAAGGGACATTTTATGGGGCTCAGCCCCAGCATTTT. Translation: CASSQGTFYGAQPQHF.

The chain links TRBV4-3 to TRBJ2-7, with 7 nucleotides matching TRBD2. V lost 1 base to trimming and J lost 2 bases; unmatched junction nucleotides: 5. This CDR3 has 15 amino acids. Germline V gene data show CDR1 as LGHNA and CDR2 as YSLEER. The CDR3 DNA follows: TGCGCCAGCAGCCAAGTCCCGGGAGGAACCTACGAGCAGTACTTC. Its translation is CASSQVPGGTYEQYF.

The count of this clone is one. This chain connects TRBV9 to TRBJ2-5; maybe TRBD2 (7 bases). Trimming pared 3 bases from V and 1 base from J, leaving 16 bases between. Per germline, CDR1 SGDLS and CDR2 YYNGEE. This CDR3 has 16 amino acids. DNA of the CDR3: TGTGCCAGCAGCGCCTTGGGGGGGCAAATCCAAGAGACCCAGTACTTC. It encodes CASSALGGQIQETQYF.

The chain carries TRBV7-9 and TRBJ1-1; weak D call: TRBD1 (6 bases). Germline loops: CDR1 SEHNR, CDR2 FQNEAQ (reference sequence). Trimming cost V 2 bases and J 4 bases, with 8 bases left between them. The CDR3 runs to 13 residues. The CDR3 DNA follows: TGTGCCAGCAGCTTAACAGGGATCACTGAAGCTTTCTTT. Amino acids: CASSLTGITEAFF.

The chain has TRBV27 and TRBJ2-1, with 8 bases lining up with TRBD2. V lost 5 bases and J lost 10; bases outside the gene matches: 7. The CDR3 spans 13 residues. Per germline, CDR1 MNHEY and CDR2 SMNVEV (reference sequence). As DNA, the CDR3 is TGTGCCAGCAGTACGCATTTAGCGGGAGAGCAGTTCTTC. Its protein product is CASSTHLAGEQFF.

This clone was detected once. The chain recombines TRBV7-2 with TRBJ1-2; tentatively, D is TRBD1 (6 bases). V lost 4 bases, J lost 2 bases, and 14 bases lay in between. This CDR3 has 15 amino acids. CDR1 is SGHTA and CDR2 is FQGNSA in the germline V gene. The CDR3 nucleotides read TGTGCCAGCAGCTCCCCGGGACACCTAAACTATGGCTACACCTTC. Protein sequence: CASSSPGHLNYGYTF.

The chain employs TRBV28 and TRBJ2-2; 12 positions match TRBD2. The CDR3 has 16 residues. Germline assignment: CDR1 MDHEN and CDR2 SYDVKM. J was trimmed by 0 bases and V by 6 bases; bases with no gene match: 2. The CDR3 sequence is CASRRTSGTNTGELFF. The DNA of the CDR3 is TGTGCCAGCAGACGGACTAGCGGGACGAACACCGGGGAGCTGTTTTTT.

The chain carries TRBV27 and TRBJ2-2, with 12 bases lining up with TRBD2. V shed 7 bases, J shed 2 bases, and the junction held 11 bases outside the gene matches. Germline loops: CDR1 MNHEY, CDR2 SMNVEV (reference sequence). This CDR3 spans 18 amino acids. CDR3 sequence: CASTQTLGLAGNTGELFF. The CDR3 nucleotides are TGTGCCAGCACCCAAACCCTTGGACTAGCGGGAAACACCGGGGAGCTGTTTTTT.

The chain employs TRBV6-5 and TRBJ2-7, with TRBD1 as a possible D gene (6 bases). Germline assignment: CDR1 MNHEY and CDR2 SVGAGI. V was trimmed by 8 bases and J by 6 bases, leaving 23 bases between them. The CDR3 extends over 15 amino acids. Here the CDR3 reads CASRLTLTGSGEQYF. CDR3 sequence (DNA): TGTGCCAGCCGACTAACGCTGACAGGATCAGGCGAGCAGTACTTC.

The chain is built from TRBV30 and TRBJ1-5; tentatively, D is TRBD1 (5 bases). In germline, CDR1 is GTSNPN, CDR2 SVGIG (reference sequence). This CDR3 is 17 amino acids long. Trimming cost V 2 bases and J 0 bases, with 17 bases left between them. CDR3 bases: TGTGCCTGGAGTAGCTTCGGCGGGGCACATAGCAATCAGCCCCAGCATTTT. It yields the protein CAWSSFGGAHSNQPQHF.

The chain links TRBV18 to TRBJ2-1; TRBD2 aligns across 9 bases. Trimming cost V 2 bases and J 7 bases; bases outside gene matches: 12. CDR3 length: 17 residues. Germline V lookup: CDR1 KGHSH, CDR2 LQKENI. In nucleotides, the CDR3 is TGTGCCAGCTCACCAAAGAGACCGGGACTAGCAGGAAATGAGCAGTTCTTC. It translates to CASSPKRPGLAGNEQFF.

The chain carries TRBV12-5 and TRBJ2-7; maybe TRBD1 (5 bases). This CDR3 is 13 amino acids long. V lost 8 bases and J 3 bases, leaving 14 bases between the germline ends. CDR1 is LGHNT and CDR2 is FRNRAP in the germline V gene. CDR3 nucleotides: TGTGCTAGTTCTGGACAAACGAACTACGAGCAGTACTTC. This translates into CASSGQTNYEQYF. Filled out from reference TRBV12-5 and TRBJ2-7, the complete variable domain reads DARVTQTPRHKVTEMGQEVTMRCQPILGHNTVFWYRQTMMQGLELLAYFRNRAPLDDSGMPKDRFSAEMPDATLATLKIQPSEPRDSAVYFCASSGQTNYEQYFGPGTRLTVT.

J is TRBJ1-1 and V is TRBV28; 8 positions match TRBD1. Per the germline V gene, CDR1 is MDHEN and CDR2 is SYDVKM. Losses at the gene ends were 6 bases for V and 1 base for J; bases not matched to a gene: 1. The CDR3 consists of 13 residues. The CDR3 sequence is CASRGTGNTEAFF. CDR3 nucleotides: TGTGCCAGCAGAGGGACAGGGAACACTGAAGCTTTCTTT.

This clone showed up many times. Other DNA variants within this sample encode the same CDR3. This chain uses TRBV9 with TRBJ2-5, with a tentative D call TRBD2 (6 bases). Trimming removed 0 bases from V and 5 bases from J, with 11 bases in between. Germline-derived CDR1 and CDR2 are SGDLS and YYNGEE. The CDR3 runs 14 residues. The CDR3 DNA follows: TGTGCCAGCAGCGTAGGTGGGGGGTTGGAGACCCAGTACTTC. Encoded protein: CASSVGGGLETQYF.

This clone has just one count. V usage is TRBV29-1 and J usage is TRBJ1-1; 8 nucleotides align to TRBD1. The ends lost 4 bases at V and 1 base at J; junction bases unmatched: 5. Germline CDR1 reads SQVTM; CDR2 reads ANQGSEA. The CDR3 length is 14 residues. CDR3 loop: CSVAPGQENTEAFF. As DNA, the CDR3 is TGCAGCGTTGCCCCGGGACAGGAGAACACTGAAGCTTTCTTT.

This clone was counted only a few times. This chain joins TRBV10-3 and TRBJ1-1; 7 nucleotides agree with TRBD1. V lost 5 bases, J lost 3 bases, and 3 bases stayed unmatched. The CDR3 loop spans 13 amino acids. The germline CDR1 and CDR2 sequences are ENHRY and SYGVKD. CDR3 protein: CAISRQGHTEAFF. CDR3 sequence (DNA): TGTGCCATCAGTAGACAGGGCCACACTGAAGCTTTCTTT.

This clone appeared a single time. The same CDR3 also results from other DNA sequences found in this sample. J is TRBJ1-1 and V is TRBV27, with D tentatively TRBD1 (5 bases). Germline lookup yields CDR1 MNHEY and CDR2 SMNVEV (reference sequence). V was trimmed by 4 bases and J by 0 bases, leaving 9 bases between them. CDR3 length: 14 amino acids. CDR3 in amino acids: CASSSGLLNTEAFF. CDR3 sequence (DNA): TGTGCCAGCAGTTCGGGACTCCTGAACACTGAAGCTTTCTTT.

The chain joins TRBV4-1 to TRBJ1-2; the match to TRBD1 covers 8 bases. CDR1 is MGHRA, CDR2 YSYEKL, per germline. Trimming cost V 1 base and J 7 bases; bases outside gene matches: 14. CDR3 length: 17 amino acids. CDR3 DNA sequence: TGCGCCAGCAGCCAAGCGGGGGACTATTGGACAGGGTCTGGCTACACCTTC. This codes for CASSQAGDYWTGSGYTF.

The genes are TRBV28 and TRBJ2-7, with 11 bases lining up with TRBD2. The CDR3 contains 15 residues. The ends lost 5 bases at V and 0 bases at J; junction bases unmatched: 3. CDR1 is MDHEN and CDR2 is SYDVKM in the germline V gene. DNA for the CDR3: TGTGCCAGCAGTCGGACTAGCGGGCCCTCCTACGAGCAGTACTTC. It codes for CASSRTSGPSYEQYF.

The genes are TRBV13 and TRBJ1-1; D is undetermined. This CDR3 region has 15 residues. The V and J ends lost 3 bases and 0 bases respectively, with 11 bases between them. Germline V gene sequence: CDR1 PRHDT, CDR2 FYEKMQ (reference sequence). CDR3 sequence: CASSLLVPMNTEAFF. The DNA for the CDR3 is TGTGCCAGCAGCTTGTTAGTGCCTATGAACACTGAAGCTTTCTTT. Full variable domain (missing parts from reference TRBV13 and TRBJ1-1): AAGVIQSPRHLIKEKRETATLKCYPIPRHDTVYWYQQGPGQDPQFLISFYEKMQSDKGSIPDRFSAQQFSDYHSELNMSSLELGDSALYFCASSLLVPMNTEAFFGQGTRLTVV.

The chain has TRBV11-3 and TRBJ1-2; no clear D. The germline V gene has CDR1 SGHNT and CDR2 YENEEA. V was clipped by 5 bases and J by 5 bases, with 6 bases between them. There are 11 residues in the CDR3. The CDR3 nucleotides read TGTGCCAGCAGCCCGGGTTATGGCTACACCTTC. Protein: CASSPGYGYTF.